The source of this T cell receptor beta chain is a study of shared clonotypes between healthy human individuals. The donors were adults (healthy and HIV-negative) with no recent acute infections or vaccinations. Every subset had its genomic DNA shared out evenly among several immunoSEQ plates. Method: immunoSEQ multiplex PCR; TCRdb's copy keeps in-frame clones and lacks some. The sample consists of roughly 450,000 clones, 79% of them appearing once. The CDR3 is made up of 15 amino acids. The junction had 11 bases not matched to a gene; V was cut back by 10 bases and J by 8 bases. Germline loops: CDR1 LNHDA, CDR2 SQIVND (reference sequence).

The receptor was derived from a woman aged 40 to 50 in good health. Some clones in this sample may be carry-over from other donors' samples. The rearrangement links TRBV19 to TRBJ2-2; 12 nucleotides agree with TRBD2. The sequenced sample consisted of PBMCs. CDR3 amino acids: CATYTSGRSSGELFF. CDR3 in DNA: TGTGCCACCTACACTAGCGGGAGGTCCTCGGGGGAGCTGTTTTTT.